The T cell receptor beta chain under discussion was sequenced for a study of OX40 agonist ivuxolimab in advanced cancers. Study information: The patients received ivuxolimab by intravenous route every 2 weeks at 0.01 to 10 mg/kg. Study results and caveats: On average, a greater number of expanded clones characterised CD8+ T cells relative to CD4+. The study did not work out the antigen specificity of the expanded peripheral T cells. Clones of CD4+ and CD8+ blood T cells grew by week 6 at doses of 0.1 to 3.0 mg/kg.

Sequenced by immunoSEQ multiplex PCR; TCRdb stores in-frame clones only, minus some. The sample carries some 70,000 clones, about 85% recorded once. Details on this clone: Its antigen is not known.

The CDR3 is 13 amino acids. The germline CDR1 and CDR2 sequences are KGHSH and LQKENI. Trimming pared 3 bases from V and 2 bases from J, leaving 7 bases between. This specimen was CD4+ or CD8+ T cells sorted from blood, taken in a trial of the OX40 agonist ivuxolimab. The V gene is TRBV18, the J gene TRBJ2-5; D remains ambiguous. This clonotype was obtained from an adult with an advanced solid tumor such as melanoma, head and neck, liver or kidney cancer. CDR3 loop: CASSPRSQETQYF. CDR3 sequence (DNA): TGTGCCAGCTCACCGCGCAGTCAAGAGACCCAGTACTTC.